This TCR beta chain emerged from a study of monozygotic twins with inflammatory bowel disease. Study-wide results and limits: The data gave no support to a single strong IBD-associated signal or clonotype. With inverse Simpson as the measure, TCRbeta diversity was lower in IBD patients than in healthy co-twins.

Note on this clonotype: Its antigen is not identified.

The germline V gene has CDR1 DFQATT and CDR2 SNEGSKA (reference sequence). CDR3 length: 12 amino acids. UMIs bearing a 6-nucleotide sample barcode were added through template switching. TCRdb reprocessed the 5' RACE reads, with one entry per CDR3 protein and no DNA. Its table lists about 380,000 distinct CDR3 sequences. The clonotype was recovered from a human donor with ulcerative colitis or Crohn's disease, or a healthy co-twin of an affected twin (not recorded which). V is TRBV20-1 and J is TRBJ2-5; without DNA, the TCRdb call of TRBD1 cannot be checked. The sequencing sample was made of blood. CDR3 amino acids: CSASPPLQTQYF.